One sample yielded the 12 T cell receptor beta chains listed below, sequenced in a study of blood T cell repertoires in COVID-19. Assay: immunoSEQ multiplex PCR; the TCRdb copy retains only in-frame clones and omits some. Here the sample spans fewer than 20,000 clones, around 92% being singletons. Sequencing used peripheral blood. The receptors were sampled from a human donor in a cohort sampled during active COVID-19.

V gene TRBV3-1 (or the pseudogene TRBV3-2) combines with J gene TRBJ1-3; D gene ambiguous. Trimming left V 2 bases short and J 4 bases short, with 6 bases between. The CDR3 runs to 13 residues. Germline lookup yields CDR1 LGHDT and CDR2 YNNKEL (reference sequence). CDR3 DNA: TGTGCCAGCAGCCAAATTATGGGAAACACCATATATTTT. This codes for CASSQIMGNTIYF.

The chain employs TRBV5-4 and TRBJ2-7; no clear D. CDR1 SGHNT and CDR2 YYREEE come from the germline V gene (reference sequence). V lost 0 bases and J lost 5, with 9 bases in between. CDR3 size: 13 residues. CDR3 sequence: CASSLALSHEQYF. The CDR3 region has the DNA TGTGCCAGCAGCTTGGCTTTGTCCCACGAGCAGTACTTC.

The DNA of the CDR3 is TGTGCCAGCAGCTCGGGACAGTTAAACCCCGGGGAGCTGTTTTTT. Amino acid sequence: CASSSGQLNPGELFF. The chain joins TRBV5-6 to TRBJ2-2; 7 bases map to TRBD1. The CDR3 length is 15 residues. In germline, CDR1 is SGHDT, CDR2 YYEEEE. Trimming removed 3 bases from V and 6 bases from J; junction bases left unmatched: 8.

This chain links TRBV2 with TRBJ1-3; possible D gene TRBD1, 5 bases. From germline, CDR1 is SNHLY and CDR2 FYNNEI. V was pared by 8 bases and J by 7 bases, with 12 bases between. This CDR3 spans 12 amino acids. The CDR3 sequence is CASGGGGNTIYF. CDR3 DNA sequence: TGTGCCAGCGGCGGGGGTGGGAACACCATATATTTT.

This chain links TRBV4-2 with TRBJ1-5; 10 positions agree with TRBD1. From germline, CDR1 is LGHNA and CDR2 YNFKEQ. The CDR3 totals 21 residues. The ends lost 0 bases at V and 0 bases at J; junction bases unmatched: 14. This CDR3 reads CASSQDLTGQGRVDSNQPQHF. The CDR3 DNA is TGTGCCAGCAGCCAAGATCTCACGGGACAGGGGAGGGTCGATAGCAATCAGCCCCAGCATTTT.

The J gene is TRBJ2-7, the V gene TRBV19; a possible D gene is TRBD1 (5 bases). V dropped 6 bases and J dropped 1 base, with 10 bases sitting between them. From germline, CDR1 is LNHDA and CDR2 SQIVND (reference sequence). The CDR3 runs to 13 residues. CDR3 in amino acids: CASRLQGSYEQYF. In DNA form, the CDR3 reads TGTGCCAGTAGACTGCAGGGTTCCTACGAGCAGTACTTC. The complete variable domain, with remaining parts taken from reference TRBV19 and TRBJ2-7, reads DGGITQSPKYLFRKEGQNVTLSCEQNLNHDAMYWYRQDPGQGLRLIYYSQIVNDFQKGDIAEGYSVSREKKESFPLTVTSAQKNPTAFYLCASRLQGSYEQYFGPGTRLTVT.

The rearrangement joins TRBV11-3 to TRBJ2-1; 14 bases agree with TRBD2. The germline gives CDR1 SGHNT, CDR2 YENEEA. V lost 4 bases, J lost 4 bases, and 6 bases stayed unmatched. This CDR3 region has 17 residues. The CDR3 region has the DNA TGTGCCAGCAGCTCCCGACTAGCGGGGGGGTCTTACAATGAGCAGTTCTTC. As protein: CASSSRLAGGSYNEQFF.

The rearrangement links TRBV4-2 to TRBJ2-3; D unresolved. V dropped 0 bases and J dropped 7 bases, with 11 bases sitting between them. Germline lookup yields CDR1 LGHNA and CDR2 YNFKEQ. CDR3 length: 14 residues. The DNA of the CDR3 is TGTGCCAGCAGCCAAGATGCCGGTCTTAATACGCAGTATTTT. As protein: CASSQDAGLNTQYF.

V is TRBV5-1 and J is TRBJ2-7; 8 positions agree with TRBD1. The CDR3 has 16 residues. V trimming: 4 bases; J trimming: 3 bases; junction bases outside the gene matches: 12. Germline CDR1 is SGHRS and CDR2 is YFSETQ. CDR3 sequence (DNA): TGCGCCAGCAGCCCCGGGACAGGATCTGCCCTCTACGAGCAGTACTTC. Amino acid sequence: CASSPGTGSALYEQYF.

The rearrangement uses TRBV28 and TRBJ2-1; no definite D call. Germline CDR1 and CDR2: MDHEN and SYDVKM. Trimming removed 2 bases at V and 9 bases at J, with 14 bases between. The CDR3 is 14 amino acids. The CDR3 nucleotides are TGTGCCAGCAGTTTACTGCCTTACACCAGTGAGCAGTTCTTC. This codes for CASSLLPYTSEQFF.

The genes are TRBV2 and TRBJ1-1; perhaps TRBD1 as D (5 bases). Trimming stripped 5 bases from V and 4 bases from J, with 17 bases between. In germline, CDR1 is SNHLY, CDR2 FYNNEI. This CDR3 has 15 amino acids. The CDR3 protein is CASSKRGDGVTEAFF. The DNA of the CDR3 is TGTGCCAGCAGTAAGCGGGGGGATGGGGTCACTGAAGCTTTCTTT.

V and J are TRBV7-9 and TRBJ1-3; D remains unclear. V was clipped by 5 bases and J by 0 bases, with 8 bases between them. CDR1 is SEHNR, CDR2 FQNEAQ, per germline (reference sequence). The CDR3 has 14 residues. The CDR3 protein is CASSAGGSGNTIYF. The CDR3 DNA sequence: TGTGCCAGCAGCGCGGGTGGCTCTGGAAACACCATATATTTT.